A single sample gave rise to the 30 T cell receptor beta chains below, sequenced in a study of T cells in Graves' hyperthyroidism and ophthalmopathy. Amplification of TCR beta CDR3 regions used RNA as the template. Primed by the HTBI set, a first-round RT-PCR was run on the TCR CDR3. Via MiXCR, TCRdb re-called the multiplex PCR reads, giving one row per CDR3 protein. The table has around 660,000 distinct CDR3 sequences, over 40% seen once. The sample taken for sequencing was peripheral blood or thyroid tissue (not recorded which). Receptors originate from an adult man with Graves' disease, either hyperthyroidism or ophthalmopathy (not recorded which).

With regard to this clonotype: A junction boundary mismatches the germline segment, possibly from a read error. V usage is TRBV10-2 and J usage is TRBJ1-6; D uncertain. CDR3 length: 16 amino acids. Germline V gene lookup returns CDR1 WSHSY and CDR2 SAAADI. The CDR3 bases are TGTGCTAGACTAAGAGCCCAAGTGACATTCGGCTCACCCCTCCACTTT. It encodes CARLRAQVTFGSPLHF.

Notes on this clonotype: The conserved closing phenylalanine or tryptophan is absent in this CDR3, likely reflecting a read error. This CDR3 is CASVDTPGGARRASHGYTL. For the CDR3, the DNA is TGTGCCAGCGTTGATACTCCAGGGGGCGCGAGAAGGGCGTCCCATGGCTACACCCTC. This rearrangement joins TRBV25-1 to TRBJ1-2; 8 bases are shared with TRBD1. This CDR3 spans 19 amino acids. Germline V gene sequence: CDR1 MGHDK, CDR2 SYGVNS. The junction had 26 bases not matched to a gene; V was cut back by 8 bases and J by 6 bases.

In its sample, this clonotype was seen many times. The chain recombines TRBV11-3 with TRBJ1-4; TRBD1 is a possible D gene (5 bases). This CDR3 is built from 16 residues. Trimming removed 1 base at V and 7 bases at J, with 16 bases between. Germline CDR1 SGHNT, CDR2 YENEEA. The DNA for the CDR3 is TGTGCCAGCAGCTTAGGGATACGTGGGGGATCTGAAAAACTGTTTTTT. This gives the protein CASSLGIRGGSEKLFF. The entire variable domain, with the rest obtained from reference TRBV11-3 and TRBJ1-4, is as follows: EAGVVQSPRYKIIEKKQPVAFWCNPISGHNTLYWYLQNLGQGPELLIRYENEEAVDDSQLPKDRFSAERLKGVDSTLKIQPAELGDSAVYLCASSLGIRGGSEKLFFGSGTQLSVL.

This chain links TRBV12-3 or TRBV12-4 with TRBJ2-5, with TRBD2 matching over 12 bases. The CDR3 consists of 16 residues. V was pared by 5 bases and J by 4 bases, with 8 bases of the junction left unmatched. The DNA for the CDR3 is TGTGCCAGCAGTAAACTAGCGGGGGGCGACGGAGAGACCCAGTACTTC. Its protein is CASSKLAGGDGETQYF.

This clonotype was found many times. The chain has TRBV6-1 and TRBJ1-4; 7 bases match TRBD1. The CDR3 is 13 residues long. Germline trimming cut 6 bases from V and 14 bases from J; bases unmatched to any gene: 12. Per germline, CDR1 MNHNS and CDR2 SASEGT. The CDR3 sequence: CASSEGQLGPLFF. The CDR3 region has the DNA TGTGCCAGCAGCGAGGGACAGCTTGGCCCCCTGTTTTTT.

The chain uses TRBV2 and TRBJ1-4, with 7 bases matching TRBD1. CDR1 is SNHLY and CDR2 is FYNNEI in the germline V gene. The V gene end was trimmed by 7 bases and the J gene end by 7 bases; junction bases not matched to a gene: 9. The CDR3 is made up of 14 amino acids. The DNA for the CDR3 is TGTGCCAGCAATGGACCCGGGACAGTTGAAAAACTGTTTTTT. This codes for CASNGPGTVEKLFF.

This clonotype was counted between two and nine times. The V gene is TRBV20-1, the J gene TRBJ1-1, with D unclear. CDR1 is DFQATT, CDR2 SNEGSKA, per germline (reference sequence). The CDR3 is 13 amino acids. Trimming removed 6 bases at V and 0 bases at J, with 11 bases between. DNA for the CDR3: TGCAGTGCAGACCAGGTTGTGAACACTGAAGCTTTCTTT. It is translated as CSADQVVNTEAFF.

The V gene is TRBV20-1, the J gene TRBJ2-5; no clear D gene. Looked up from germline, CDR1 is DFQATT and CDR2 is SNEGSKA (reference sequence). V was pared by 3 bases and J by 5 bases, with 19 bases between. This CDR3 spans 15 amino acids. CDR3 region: CSARHLDQPAETQYF. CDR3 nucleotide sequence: TGCAGTGCTAGGCATTTGGACCAGCCAGCGGAGACCCAGTACTTC.

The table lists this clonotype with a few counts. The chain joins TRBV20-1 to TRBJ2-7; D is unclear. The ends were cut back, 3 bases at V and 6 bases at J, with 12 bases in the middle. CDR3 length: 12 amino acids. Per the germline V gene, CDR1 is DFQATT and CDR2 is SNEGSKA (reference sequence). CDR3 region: CSASSPIGEQYF. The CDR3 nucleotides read TGCAGTGCTAGTTCCCCCATCGGCGAGCAGTACTTC.

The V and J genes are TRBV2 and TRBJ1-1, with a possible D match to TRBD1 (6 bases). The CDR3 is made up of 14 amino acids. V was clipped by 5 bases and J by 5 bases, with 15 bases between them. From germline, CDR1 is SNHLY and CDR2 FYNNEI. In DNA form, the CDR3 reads TGTGCCAGCAGTTACTTCCCAGGGGATACTGAAGCTTTCTTT. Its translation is CASSYFPGDTEAFF.

The DNA of the CDR3 is TGTGCCAGCAGTTACGAGGGGTTGGGATCACCCCTCCACTTT. Protein: CASSYEGLGSPLHF. This chain connects TRBV6-5 to TRBJ1-6, with D maybe TRBD1 (5 bases). The CDR3 loop spans 14 amino acids. Germline CDR1 reads MNHEY; CDR2 reads SVGAGI. Trimming cost V 2 bases and J 10 bases, with 12 bases left between them.

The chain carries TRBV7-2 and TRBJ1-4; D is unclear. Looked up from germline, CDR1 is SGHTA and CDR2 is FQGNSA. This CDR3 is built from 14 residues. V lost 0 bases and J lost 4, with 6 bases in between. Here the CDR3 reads CASSLAQINEKLFF. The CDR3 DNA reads TGTGCCAGCAGCTTAGCACAGATTAATGAAAAACTGTTTTTT.

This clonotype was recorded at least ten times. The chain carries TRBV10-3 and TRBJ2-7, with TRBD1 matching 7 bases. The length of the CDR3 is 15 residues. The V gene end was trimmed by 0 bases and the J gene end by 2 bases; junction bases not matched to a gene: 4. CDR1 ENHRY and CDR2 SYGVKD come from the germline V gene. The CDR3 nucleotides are TGTGCCATCAGTGAGTCAGGGGGCCATACCTACGAGCAGTACTTC. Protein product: CAISESGGHTYEQYF.

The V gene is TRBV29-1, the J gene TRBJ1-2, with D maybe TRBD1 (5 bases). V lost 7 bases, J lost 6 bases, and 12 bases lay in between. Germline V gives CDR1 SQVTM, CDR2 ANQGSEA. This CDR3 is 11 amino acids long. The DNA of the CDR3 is TGCAGCGGAACAGGCAGGGATGGCTACACCTTC. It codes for CSGTGRDGYTF.

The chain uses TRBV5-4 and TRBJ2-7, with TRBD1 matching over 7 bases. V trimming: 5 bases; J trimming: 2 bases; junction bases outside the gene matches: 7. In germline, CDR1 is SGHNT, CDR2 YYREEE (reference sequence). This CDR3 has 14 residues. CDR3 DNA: TGTGCCAGCAGACAACCGGGACAGACCTACGAGCAGTACTTC. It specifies CASRQPGQTYEQYF. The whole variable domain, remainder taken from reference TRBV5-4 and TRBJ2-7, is ETGVTQSPTHLIKTRGQQVTLRCSSQSGHNTVSWYQQALGQGPQFIFQYYREEENGRGNFPPRFSGLQFPNYSSELNVNALELDDSALYLCASRQPGQTYEQYFGPGTRLTVT.

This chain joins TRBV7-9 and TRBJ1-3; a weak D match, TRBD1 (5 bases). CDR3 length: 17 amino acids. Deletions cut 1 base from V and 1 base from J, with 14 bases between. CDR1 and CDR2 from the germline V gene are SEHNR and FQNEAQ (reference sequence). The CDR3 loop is CASSLGGGRESGNTIYF. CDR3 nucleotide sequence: TGTGCCAGCAGCTTAGGAGGCGGCAGGGAATCTGGAAACACCATATATTTT.

CDR3 in DNA: TGTGCCTGGAGGCGAGTTGGACAGGGGGCCTACGAGCAGTACTTC. This translates into CAWRRVGQGAYEQYF. The chain combines TRBV19 with TRBJ2-7, with TRBD1 identical over 10 bases. The CDR3 spans 15 residues. Trimming cost V 11 bases and J 2 bases; bases outside gene matches: 12. Germline CDR1 LNHDA, CDR2 SQIVND (reference sequence).

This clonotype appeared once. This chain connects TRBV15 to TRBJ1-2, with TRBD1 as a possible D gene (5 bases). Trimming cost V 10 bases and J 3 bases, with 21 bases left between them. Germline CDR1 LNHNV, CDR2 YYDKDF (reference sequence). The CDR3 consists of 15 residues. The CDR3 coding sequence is TGTGCCAGCAGGGATACAGAACTGGACCACTATGGCTACACCTTC. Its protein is CASRDTELDHYGYTF.

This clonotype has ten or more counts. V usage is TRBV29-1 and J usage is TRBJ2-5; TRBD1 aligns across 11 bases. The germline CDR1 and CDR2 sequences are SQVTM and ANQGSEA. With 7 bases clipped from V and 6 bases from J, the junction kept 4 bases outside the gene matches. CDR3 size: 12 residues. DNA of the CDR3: TGCAGCGGTGGGACAGGGGGAAAGACCCAGTACTTC. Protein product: CSGGTGGKTQYF.

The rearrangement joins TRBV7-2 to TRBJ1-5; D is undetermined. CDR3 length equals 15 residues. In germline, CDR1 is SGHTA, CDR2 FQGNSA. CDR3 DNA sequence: TGTGTCAGTAGCAGATTCGGGAATAGCAATCAGCCCCAGCATTTT. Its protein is CVSSRFGNSNQPQHF.

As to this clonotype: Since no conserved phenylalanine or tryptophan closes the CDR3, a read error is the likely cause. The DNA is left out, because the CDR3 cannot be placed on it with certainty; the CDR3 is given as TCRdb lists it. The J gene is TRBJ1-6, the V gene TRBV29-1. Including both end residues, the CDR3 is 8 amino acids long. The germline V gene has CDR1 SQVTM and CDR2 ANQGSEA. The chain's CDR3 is CSAETLRY.

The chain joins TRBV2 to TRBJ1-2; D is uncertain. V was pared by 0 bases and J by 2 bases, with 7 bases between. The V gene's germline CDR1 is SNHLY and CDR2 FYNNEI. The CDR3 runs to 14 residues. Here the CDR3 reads CASSEAVQNYGYTF. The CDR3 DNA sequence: TGTGCCAGCAGTGAAGCAGTGCAGAACTATGGCTACACCTTC.

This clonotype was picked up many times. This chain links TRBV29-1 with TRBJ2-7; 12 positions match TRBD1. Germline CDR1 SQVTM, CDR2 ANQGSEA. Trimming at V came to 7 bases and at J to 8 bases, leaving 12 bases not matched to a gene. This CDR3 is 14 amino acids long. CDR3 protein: CSANSGTGGGKQYF. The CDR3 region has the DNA TGCAGCGCCAACTCCGGGACAGGGGGCGGTAAGCAGTACTTC.

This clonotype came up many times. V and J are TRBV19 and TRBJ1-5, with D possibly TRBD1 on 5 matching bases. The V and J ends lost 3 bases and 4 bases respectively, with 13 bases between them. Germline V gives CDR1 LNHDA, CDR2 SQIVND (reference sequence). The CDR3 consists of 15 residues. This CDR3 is CASSISGVRNQPQHF. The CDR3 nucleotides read TGTGCCAGTAGTATCTCGGGGGTCCGGAATCAGCCCCAGCATTTT. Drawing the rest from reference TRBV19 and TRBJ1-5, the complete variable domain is DGGITQSPKYLFRKEGQNVTLSCEQNLNHDAMYWYRQDPGQGLRLIYYSQIVNDFQKGDIAEGYSVSREKKESFPLTVTSAQKNPTAFYLCASSISGVRNQPQHFGDGTRLSIL.

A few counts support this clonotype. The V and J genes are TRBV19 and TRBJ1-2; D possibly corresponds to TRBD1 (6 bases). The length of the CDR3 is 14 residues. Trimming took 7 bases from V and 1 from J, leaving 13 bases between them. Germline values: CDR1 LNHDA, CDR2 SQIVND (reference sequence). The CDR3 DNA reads TGTGCCAGTACCTTGACAGGACTTAACTATGGCTACACCTTC. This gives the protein CASTLTGLNYGYTF.

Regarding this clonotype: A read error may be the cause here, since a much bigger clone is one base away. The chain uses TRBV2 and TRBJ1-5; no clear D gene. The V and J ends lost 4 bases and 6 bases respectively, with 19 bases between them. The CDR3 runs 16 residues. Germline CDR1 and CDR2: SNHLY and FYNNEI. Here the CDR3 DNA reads TGTGCCAGCAGTGCTGAAGAATCCTCCTTTTTTCAGCCCCAGCATTTT. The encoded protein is CASSAEESSFFQPQHF.

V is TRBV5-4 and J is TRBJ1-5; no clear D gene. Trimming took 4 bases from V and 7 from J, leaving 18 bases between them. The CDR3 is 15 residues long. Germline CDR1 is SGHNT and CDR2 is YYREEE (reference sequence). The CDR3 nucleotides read TGTGCCAGCAGCGCGGACCCCCGTGTTGGACAGCCCCAGCATTTT. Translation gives CASSADPRVGQPQHF.

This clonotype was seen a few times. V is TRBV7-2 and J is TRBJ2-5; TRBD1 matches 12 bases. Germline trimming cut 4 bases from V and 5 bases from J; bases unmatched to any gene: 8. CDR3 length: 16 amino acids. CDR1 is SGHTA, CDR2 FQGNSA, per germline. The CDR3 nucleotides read TGTGCCAGCAGCTCCTCCCGGGACAGGGGGCTGGAGACCCAGTACTTC. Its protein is CASSSSRDRGLETQYF. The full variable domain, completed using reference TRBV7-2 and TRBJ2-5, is GAGVSQSPSNKVTEKGKDVELRCDPISGHTALYWYRQSLGQGLEFLIYFQGNSAPDKSGLPSDRFSAERTGGSVSTLTIQRTQQEDSAVYLCASSSSRDRGLETQYFGPGTRLLVL.

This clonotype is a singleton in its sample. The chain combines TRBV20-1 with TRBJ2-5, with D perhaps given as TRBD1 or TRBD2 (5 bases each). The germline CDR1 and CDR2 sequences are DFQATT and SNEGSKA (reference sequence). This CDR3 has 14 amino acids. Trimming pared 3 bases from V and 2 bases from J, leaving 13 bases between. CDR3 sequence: CSASARGVQETQYF. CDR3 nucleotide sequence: TGCAGTGCTAGTGCCCGAGGGGTTCAAGAGACCCAGTACTTC.

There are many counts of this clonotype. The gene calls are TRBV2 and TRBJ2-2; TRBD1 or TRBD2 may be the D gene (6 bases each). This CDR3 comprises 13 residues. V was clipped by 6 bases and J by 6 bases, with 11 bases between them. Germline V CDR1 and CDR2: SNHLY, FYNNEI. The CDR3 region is CASRDGGAGELFF. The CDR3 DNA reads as TGTGCCAGCAGGGACGGGGGCGCCGGGGAGCTGTTTTTT.